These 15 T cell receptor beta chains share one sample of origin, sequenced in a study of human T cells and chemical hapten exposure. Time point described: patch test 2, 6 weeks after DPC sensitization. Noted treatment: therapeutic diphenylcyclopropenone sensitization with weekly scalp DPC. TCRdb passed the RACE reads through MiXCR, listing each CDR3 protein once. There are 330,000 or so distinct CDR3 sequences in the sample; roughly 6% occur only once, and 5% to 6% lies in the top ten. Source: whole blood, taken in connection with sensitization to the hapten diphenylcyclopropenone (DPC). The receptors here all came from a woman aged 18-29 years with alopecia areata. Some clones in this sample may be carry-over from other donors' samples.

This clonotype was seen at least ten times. The CDR3 protein is CASRPGPTEAFF. CDR3 DNA sequence: TGTGCCAGCAGACCTGGCCCCACTGAAGCTTTCTTT. This chain joins TRBV6-2 or TRBV6-3 and TRBJ1-1; no clear D gene. CDR1 MNHEY and CDR2 SVGEGT come from the germline V gene. V lost 6 bases, J lost 4 bases, and 9 bases lay in between. This CDR3 has 12 residues.

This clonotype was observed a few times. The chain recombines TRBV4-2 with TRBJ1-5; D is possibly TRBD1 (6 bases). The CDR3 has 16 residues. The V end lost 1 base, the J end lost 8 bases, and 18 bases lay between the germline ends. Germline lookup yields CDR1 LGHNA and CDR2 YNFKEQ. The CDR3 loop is CASSQAAPPGGEPQHF. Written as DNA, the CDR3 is TGTGCCAGCAGCCAAGCGGCCCCACCCGGGGGCGAGCCCCAGCATTTT.

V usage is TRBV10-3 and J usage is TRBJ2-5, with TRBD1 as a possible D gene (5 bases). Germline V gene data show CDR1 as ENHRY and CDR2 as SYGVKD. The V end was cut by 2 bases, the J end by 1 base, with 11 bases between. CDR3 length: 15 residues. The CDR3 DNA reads TGTGCCATCAGTGAGATGAGACAGCGCCAAGAGACCCAGTACTTC. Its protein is CAISEMRQRQETQYF.

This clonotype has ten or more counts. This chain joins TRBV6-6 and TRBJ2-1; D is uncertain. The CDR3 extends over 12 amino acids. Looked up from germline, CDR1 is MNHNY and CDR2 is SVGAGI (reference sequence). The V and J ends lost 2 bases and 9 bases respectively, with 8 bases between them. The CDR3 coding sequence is TGTGCCAGCAGTTACCAAGCTGGTGAGCAGTTCTTC. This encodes CASSYQAGEQFF.

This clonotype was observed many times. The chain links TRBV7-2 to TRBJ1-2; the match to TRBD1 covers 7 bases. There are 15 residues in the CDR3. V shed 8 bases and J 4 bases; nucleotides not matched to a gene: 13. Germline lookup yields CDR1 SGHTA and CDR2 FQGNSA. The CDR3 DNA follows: TGTGCCAGCGGCCTCAGCCTAGGGGGCGCCTATGGCTACACCTTC. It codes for CASGLSLGGAYGYTF.

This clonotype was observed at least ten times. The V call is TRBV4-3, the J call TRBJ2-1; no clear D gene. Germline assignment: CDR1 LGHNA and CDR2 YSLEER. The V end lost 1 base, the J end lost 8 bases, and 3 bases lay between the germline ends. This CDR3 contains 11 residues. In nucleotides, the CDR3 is TGCGCCAGCAGCCAAGGACATGAGCAGTTCTTC. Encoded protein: CASSQGHEQFF.

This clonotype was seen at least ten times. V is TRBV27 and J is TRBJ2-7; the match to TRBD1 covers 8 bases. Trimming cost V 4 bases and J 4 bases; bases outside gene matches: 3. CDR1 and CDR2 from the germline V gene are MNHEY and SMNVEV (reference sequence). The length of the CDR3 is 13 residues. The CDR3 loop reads CASSWTGPYEQYF. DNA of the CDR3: TGTGCCAGCAGTTGGACAGGGCCATACGAGCAGTACTTC.

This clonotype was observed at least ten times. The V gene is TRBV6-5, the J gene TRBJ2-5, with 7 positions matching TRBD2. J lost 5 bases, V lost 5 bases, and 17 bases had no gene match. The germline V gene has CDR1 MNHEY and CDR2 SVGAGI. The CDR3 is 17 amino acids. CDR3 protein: CASSPDRAGNWDETQYF. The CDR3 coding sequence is TGTGCCAGCAGTCCAGACCGAGCGGGGAACTGGGATGAGACCCAGTACTTC.

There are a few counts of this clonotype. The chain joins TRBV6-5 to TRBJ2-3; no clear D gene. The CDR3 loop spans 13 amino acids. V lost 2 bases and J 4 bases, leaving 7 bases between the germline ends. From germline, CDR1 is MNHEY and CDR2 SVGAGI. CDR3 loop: CASSYPKADTQYF. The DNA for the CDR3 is TGTGCCAGCAGTTACCCAAAAGCAGATACGCAGTATTTT.

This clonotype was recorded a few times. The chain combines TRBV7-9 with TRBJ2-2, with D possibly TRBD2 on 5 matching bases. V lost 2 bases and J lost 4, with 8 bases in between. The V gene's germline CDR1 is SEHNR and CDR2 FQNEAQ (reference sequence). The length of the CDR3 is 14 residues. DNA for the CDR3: TGTGCCAGCAGCTTACTCCGGGGCACCGGGGAGCTGTTTTTT. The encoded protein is CASSLLRGTGELFF.

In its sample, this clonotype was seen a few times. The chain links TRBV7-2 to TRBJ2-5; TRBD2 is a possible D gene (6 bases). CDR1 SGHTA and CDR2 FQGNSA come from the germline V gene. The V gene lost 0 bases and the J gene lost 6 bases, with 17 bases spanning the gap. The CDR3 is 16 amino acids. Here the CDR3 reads CASSLALIGGLQTQYF. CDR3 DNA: TGTGCCAGCAGCTTAGCGCTAATCGGGGGTTTACAGACCCAGTACTTC.

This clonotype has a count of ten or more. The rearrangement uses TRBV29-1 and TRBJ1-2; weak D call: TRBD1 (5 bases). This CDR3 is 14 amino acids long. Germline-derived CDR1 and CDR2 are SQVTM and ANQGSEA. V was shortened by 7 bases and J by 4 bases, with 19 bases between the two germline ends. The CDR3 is CSALTAPHPYGYTF. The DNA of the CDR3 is TGCAGCGCTTTGACAGCCCCACACCCCTATGGCTACACCTTC.

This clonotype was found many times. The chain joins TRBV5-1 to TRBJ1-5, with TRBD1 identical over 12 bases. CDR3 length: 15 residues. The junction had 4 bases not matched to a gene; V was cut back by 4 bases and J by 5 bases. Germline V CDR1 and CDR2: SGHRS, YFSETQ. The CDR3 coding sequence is TGCGCCAGCAGCCCAGGGACAGGGGGCTATCAGCCCCAGCATTTT. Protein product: CASSPGTGGYQPQHF.

The CDR3 spells CASSLGGKNQPQHF. For the CDR3, the DNA is TGCGCCAGCAGCTTGGGGGGAAAGAATCAGCCCCAGCATTTT. This rearrangement joins TRBV5-1 to TRBJ1-5; D gene uncertain. Trimming pared 0 bases from V and 4 bases from J, leaving 8 bases between. This CDR3 contains 14 residues. CDR1 SGHRS and CDR2 YFSETQ come from the germline V gene.

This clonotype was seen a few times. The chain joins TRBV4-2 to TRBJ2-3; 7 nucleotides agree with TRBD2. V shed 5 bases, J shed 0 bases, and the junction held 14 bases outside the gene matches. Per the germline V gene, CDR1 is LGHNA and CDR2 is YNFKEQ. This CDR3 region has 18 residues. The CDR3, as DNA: TGTGCCAGCAGCTGGATAAGGGAAGCGGGGATAAGCACAGATACGCAGTATTTT. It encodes CASSWIREAGISTDTQYF.